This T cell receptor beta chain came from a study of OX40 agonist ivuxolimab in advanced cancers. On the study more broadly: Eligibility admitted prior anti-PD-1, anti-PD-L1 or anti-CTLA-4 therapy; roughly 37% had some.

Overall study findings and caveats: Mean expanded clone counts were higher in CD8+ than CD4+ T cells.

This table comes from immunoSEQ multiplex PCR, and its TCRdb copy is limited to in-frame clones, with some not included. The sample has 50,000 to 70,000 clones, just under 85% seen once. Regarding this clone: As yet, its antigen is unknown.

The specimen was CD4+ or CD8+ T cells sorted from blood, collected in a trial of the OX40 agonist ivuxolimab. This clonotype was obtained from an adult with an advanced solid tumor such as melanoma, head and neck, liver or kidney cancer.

CDR3 sequence: CASSLGGQSTDTQYF. The CDR3 DNA reads as TGTGCCAGCAGCTTAGGAGGCCAGTCCACAGATACGCAGTATTTT. V usage is TRBV11-3 and J usage is TRBJ2-3; D uncertain. Germline lookup yields CDR1 SGHNT and CDR2 YENEEA. V was cut by 1 base and J by 2 bases, with 10 bases left in between. The CDR3 has 15 amino acids.